This TCR beta chain stems from a study of T cell responses to AZD1222 COVID-19 vaccine. Data came from immunoSEQ multiplex PCR; TCRdb stores just in-frame clones and leaves some out. The repertoire holds about 130,000 clones, with about 89% as singletons. The study, taken as a whole, reports: Only five or six AZD1222 recipients were seropositive at baseline. Close to half of all spike-specific TCRs reportedly target regions of the variants that are unmutated. Regions 160-218 and 743-854 dominated among vaccine-associated CD4 TCRs spanning spike. It should be noted that donors were predominantly white British and more often female, and clonal diversity was possibly underestimated.

Notes on this clone: As yet, its antigen is unknown.

Germline V gene data show CDR1 as SGDLS and CDR2 as YYNGEE. This CDR3 has 15 residues. J was trimmed by 1 base and V by 4 bases; bases with no gene match: 7. This material consisted of peripheral blood, taken on day 0 of AZD1222 vaccination. The chain combines TRBV9 with TRBJ1-1, with 7 bases lining up with TRBD1. The sequence was obtained from an adult in good health. The CDR3 bases are TGTGCCAGCAGCTTGCAGGGGGTGGGGAACACTGAAGCTTTCTTT. Translating it yields CASSLQGVGNTEAFF.